This TCR beta chain originates from a study of post-analysis software for immune sequencing data. Regarding the study as a whole: Significantly decreased normalized Chao1 diversity was recorded for multiple sclerosis patients relative to controls. Four or five TRBV segments, TRBV5-6, TRBV5-1 and TRBV20-1 among them, were found more frequent in patients than controls.

As regards this clonotype: Its cognate antigen is unknown.

From germline, CDR1 is SQVTM and CDR2 ANQGSEA. V shed 6 bases and J shed 1 base, with 9 bases lying between them. This CDR3 is 12 amino acids long. Libraries were made from TCR beta cDNA, and they carried unique molecular identifiers. TCRdb passed the PCR reads through MiXCR, listing each CDR3 protein once. The sample yields 750,000 to 950,000 distinct CDR3 sequences, under 70% seen once. Sequenced material: blood. The TCR was taken from a girl aged 10-17 years with multiple sclerosis. The chain carries TRBV29-1 and TRBJ1-1; unclear D gene. CDR3 nucleotides: TGCAGCGTCCAAGCACAGAACACTGAAGCTTTCTTT. It is translated as CSVQAQNTEAFF.